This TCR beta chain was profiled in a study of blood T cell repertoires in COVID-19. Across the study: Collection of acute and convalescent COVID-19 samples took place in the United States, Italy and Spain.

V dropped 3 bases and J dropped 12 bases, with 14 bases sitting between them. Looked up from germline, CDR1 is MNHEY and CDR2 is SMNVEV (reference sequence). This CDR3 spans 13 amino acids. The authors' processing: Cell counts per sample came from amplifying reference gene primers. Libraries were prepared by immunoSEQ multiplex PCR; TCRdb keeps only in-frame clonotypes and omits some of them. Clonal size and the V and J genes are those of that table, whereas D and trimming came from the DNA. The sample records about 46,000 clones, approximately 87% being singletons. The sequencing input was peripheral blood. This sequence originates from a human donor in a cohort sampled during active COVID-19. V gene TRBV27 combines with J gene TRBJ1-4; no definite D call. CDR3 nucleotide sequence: TGTGCCAGCAGTTTGTCCGGACGGGGTGAACTGTTTTTT. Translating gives CASSLSGRGELFF.